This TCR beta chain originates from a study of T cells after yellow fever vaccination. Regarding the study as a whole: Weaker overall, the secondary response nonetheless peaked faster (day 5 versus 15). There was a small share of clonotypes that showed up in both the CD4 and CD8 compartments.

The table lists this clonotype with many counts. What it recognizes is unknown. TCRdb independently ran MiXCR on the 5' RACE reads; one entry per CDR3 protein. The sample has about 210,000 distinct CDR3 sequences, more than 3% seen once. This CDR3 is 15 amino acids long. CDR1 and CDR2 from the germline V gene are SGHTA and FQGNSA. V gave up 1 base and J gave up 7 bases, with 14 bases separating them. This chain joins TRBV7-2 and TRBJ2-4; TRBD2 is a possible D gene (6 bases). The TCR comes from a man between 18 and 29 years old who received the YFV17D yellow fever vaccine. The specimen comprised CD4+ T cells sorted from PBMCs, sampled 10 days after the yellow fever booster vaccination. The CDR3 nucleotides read TGTGCCAGCAGCTTAGGCATTACTGGGGGGAACATTCAGTACTTC. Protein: CASSLGITGGNIQYF.